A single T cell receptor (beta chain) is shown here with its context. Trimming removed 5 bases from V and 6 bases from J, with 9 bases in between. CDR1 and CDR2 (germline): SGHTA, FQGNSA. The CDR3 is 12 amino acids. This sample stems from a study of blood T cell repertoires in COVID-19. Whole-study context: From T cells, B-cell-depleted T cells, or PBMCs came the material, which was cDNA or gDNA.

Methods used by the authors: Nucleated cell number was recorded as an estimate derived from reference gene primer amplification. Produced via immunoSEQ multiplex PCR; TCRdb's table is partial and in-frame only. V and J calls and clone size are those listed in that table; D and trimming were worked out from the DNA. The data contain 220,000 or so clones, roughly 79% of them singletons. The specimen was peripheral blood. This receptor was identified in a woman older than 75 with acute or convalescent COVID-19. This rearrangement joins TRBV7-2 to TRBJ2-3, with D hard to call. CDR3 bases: TGTGCCAGCAGCCACCACAGTGATACGCAGTATTTT. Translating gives CASSHHSDTQYF.